Listed below are T cell receptor beta chains from one sample, sequenced in a study of beta chain features in type 1 diabetes. Data came from immunoSEQ multiplex PCR; TCRdb stores just in-frame clones and leaves some out. The profile shows hundreds of thousands of clones, roughly 10% of them singletons. The material sequenced was naive CD4+ T cells from blood. The receptors were gathered from a man aged 30-40 years with type 1 diabetes. Both conserved end residues are part of each CDR3. Fields, in order: J gene, D gene, V gene, clone size, CDR3 protein, CDR3 DNA. The D gene is left open where the match is weak. Not all rows give a size; the values are once, few, many and, for expanded clones, a class.

TRBJ2-7 NA TRBV19 NA CASSTSDGVYEQYF TGTGCCAGTAGTACCTCGGACGGGGTTTACGAGCAGTACTTC
TRBJ2-2 NA TRBV7-3 few CASSLSPGELFF TGTGCCAGCAGCTTGAGCCCCGGGGAGCTGTTTTTT
TRBJ2-7 NA TRBV19 few CASPYPPLRAYEQYF TGTGCCAGTCCTTATCCGCCGTTGCGGGCCTACGAGCAGTACTTC
TRBJ1-3 TRBD1 TRBV28 NA CASSSPTGPGNTIYF TGTGCCAGCAGTTCACCGACAGGGCCCGGAAACACCATATATTTT
TRBJ2-7 NA TRBV11-2 few CASSYGEQYF TGTGCCAGCAGCTACGGCGAGCAGTACTTC
TRBJ2-1 TRBD2 TRBV9 few CASSVATASGGAREQFF TGTGCCAGCAGCGTAGCTACGGCTAGCGGGGGGGCCCGTGAGCAGTTCTTC
TRBJ1-4 NA TRBV6-6 NA CASSYASVNEKLFF TGTGCCAGCAGTTACGCGTCGGTCAATGAAAAACTGTTTTTT
TRBJ2-3 TRBD1 TRBV11-2 few CASSSRQGSTDTQYF TGTGCCAGCAGCTCAAGACAGGGAAGCACAGATACGCAGTATTTT
TRBJ1-5 NA TRBV29-1 few CSVADSSNQPQHF TGCAGCGTTGCCGACAGTAGCAATCAGCCCCAGCATTTT
TRBJ2-7 NA TRBV28 few CASTLPQEPYEQYF TGTGCCAGCACCCTCCCCCAGGAACCCTACGAGCAGTACTTC
TRBJ2-5 TRBD2 TRBV15 NA CATSSGSQREGQETQYF TGTGCCACCAGCAGTGGATCCCAAAGGGAGGGCCAAGAGACCCAGTACTTC
TRBJ1-1 TRBD1 TRBV2 NA CASSVSGGRAEAFF TGTGCCAGCAGTGTATCAGGGGGCAGGGCTGAAGCTTTCTTT
TRBJ2-3 TRBD1 TRBV29-1 few CSVQGTGGITDTQYF TGCAGCGTCCAAGGGACAGGGGGCATTACAGATACGCAGTATTTT
TRBJ1-5 NA TRBV9 few CASSVDPDQPQHF TGTGCCAGCAGCGTAGATCCCGATCAGCCCCAGCATTTT
TRBJ1-5 NA TRBV4-3 few CASSISGSNQPQHF TGCGCCAGCAGCATAAGCGGAAGCAATCAGCCCCAGCATTTT
TRBJ2-7 TRBD1 TRBV7-2 few CASSSRQGAEQYF TGTGCCAGCAGCTCACGCCAGGGGGCCGAGCAGTACTTC
TRBJ1-5 TRBD1 TRBV6-1 NA CASAGGIQPQHF TGTGCCAGCGCAGGGGGCATTCAGCCCCAGCATTTT
TRBJ2-7 NA TRBV28 NA CASSPPPSGLEQYF TGTGCCAGCAGTCCACCACCGTCAGGGTTAGAGCAGTACTTC
TRBJ2-3 TRBD2 TRBV9 NA CASSVWTSGGTDTQYF TGTGCCAGCAGCGTGTGGACTAGCGGGGGCACAGATACGCAGTATTTT
TRBJ1-2 NA TRBV19 NA CASSIRDTNYGYTF TGTGCCAGTAGTATCCGGGACACCAACTATGGCTACACCTTC
TRBJ2-2 TRBD1 TRBV7-9 NA CASSRGQYTGELFF TGTGCCAGCAGCAGGGGACAGTACACCGGGGAGCTGTTTTTT
TRBJ1-2 NA TRBV5-1 few CASSLTPQAGYTF TGCGCCAGCAGCTTGACCCCCCAAGCTGGCTACACCTTC
TRBJ2-1 TRBD2 TRBV6-6 NA CASSREVDNEQFF TGTGCCAGCAGCCGGGAGGTTGACAATGAGCAGTTCTTC
TRBJ1-1 NA TRBV4-1 NA CASSQLSGGGGHEAFF TGCGCCAGCAGCCAACTCTCCGGGGGGGGCGGCCATGAAGCTTTCTTT
TRBJ2-7 TRBD2 TRBV28 few CASILTSGGSYEQYF TGTGCCAGCATCTTGACTAGCGGGGGCTCCTACGAGCAGTACTTC
TRBJ2-2 TRBD2 TRBV18 NA CASSPPGRQNTGELFF TGTGCCAGCTCACCCCCCGGGAGGCAGAACACCGGGGAGCTGTTTTTT
TRBJ1-6 TRBD1 TRBV5-4 few CAMQNPPGGYNSPLHF TGTGCCATGCAAAATCCGCCAGGGGGCTATAATTCACCCCTCCACTTT
TRBJ1-1 NA TRBV19 NA CASSFTPFQREAFF TGTGCCAGTAGTTTTACACCTTTTCAACGCGAAGCTTTCTTT